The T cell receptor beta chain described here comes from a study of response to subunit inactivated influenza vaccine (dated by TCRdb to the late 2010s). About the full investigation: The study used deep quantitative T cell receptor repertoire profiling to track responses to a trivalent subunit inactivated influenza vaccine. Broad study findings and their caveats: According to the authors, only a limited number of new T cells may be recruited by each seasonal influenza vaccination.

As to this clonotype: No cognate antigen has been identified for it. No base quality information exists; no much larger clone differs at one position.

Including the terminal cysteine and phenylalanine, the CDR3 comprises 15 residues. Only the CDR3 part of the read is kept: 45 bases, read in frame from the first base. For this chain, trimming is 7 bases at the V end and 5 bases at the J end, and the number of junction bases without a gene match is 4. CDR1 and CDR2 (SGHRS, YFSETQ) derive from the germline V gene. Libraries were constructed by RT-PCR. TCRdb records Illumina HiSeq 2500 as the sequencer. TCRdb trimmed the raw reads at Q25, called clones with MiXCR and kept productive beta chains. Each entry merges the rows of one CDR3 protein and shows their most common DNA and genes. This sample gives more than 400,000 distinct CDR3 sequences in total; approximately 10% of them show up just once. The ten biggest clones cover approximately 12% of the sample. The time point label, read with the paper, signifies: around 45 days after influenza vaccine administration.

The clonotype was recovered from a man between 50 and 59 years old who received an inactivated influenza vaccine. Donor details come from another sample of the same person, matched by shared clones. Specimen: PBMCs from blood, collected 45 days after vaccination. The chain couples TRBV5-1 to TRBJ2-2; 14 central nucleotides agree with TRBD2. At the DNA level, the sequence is TGCGCCAGCGCCGGGACTAGCGGGAGTACCGGGGAGCTGTTTTTT. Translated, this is CASAGTSGSTGELFF.